Included here is one TCR beta chain sequence, with context. Libraries were prepared by immunoSEQ multiplex PCR; TCRdb keeps only in-frame clonotypes and omits some of them. The table lists 96,000 or so clones, roughly 93% of them singletons. This CDR3 spans 15 amino acids. Germline V CDR1 and CDR2: SGHKS, YYEKEE (reference sequence). Trimming stripped 5 bases from V and 2 bases from J, with 14 bases between. This specimen belongs to a study of control samples from healthy donors and cancer patients. What was sequenced was blood. V gene TRBV5-5 combines with J gene TRBJ2-1, with D possibly being TRBD2 (6 bases). The sequence was collected from a man younger than 35 in good health. The CDR3 sequence: CASRWGTGTYNEQFF. The CDR3, as DNA: TGTGCCAGCAGGTGGGGGACTGGGACCTACAATGAGCAGTTCTTC.